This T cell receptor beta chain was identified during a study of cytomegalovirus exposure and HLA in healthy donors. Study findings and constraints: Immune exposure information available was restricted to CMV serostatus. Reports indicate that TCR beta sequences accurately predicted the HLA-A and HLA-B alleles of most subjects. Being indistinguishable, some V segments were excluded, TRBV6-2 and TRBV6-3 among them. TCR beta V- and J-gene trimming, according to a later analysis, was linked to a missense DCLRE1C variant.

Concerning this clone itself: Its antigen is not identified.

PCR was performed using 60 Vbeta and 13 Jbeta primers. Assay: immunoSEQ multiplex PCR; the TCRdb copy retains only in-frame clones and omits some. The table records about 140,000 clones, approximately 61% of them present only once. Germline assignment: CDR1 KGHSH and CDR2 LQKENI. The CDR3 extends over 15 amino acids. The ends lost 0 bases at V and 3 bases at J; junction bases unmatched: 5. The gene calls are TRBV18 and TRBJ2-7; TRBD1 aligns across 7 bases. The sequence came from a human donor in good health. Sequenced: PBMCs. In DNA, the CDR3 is TGTGCCAGCTCACCACCCTCGGGACAGCGCTACGAGCAGTACTTC. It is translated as CASSPPSGQRYEQYF. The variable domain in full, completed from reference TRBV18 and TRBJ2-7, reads NAGVMQNPRHLVRRRGQEARLRCSPMKGHSHVYWYRQLPEEGLKFMVYLQKENIIDESGMPKERFSAEFPKEGPSILRIQQVVRGDSAAYFCASSPPSGQRYEQYFGPGTRLTVT.